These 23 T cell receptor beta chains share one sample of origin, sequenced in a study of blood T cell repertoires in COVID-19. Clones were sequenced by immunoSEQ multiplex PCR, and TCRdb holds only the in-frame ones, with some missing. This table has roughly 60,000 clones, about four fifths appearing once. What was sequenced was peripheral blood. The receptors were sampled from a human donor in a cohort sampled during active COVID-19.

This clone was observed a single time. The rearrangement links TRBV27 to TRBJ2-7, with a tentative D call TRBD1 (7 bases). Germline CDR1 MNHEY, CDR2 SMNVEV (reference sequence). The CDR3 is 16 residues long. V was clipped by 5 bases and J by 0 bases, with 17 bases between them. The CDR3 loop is CASSPLRQGGSYEQYF. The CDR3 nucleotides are TGTGCCAGCAGTCCTCTTAGACAGGGAGGCTCCTACGAGCAGTACTTC.

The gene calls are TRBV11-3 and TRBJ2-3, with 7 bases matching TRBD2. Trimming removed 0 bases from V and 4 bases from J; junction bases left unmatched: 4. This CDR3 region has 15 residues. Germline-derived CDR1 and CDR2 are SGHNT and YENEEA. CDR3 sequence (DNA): TGTGCCAGCAGCTTAGATATAGCGGGCCCAGATACGCAGTATTTT. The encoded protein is CASSLDIAGPDTQYF.

The CDR3 here is CASSPLSPAGRYEQYF. DNA of the CDR3: TGTGCCAGCAGCCCATTGTCCCCGGCGGGCCGGTACGAGCAGTACTTC. The V and J genes are TRBV28 and TRBJ2-7; D may be TRBD2 (5 bases). Germline values: CDR1 MDHEN, CDR2 SYDVKM. The CDR3 length is 16 residues. The germline V and J ends were trimmed by 6 bases and 4 bases, with 22 bases remaining between them.

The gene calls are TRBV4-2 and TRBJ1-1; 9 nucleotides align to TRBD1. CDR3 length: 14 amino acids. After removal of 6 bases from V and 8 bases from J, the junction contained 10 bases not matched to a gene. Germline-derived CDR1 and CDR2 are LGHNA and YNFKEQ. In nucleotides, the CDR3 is TGTGCCAGCAGATCCCACAGGGACAGGGAAGAAGCTTTCTTT. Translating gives CASRSHRDREEAFF.

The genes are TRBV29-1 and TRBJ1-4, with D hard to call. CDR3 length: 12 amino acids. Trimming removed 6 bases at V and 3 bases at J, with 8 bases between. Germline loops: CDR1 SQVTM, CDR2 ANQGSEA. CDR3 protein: CSVNSPNEKLFF. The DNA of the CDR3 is TGCAGCGTAAACTCCCCTAATGAAAAACTGTTTTTT.

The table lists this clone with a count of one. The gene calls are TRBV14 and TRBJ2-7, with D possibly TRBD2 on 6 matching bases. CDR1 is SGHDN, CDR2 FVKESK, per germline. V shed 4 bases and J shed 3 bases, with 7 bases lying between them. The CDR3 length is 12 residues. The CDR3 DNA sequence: TGTGCCAGCAGCCGGGACTTCTACGAGCAGTACTTC. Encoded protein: CASSRDFYEQYF.

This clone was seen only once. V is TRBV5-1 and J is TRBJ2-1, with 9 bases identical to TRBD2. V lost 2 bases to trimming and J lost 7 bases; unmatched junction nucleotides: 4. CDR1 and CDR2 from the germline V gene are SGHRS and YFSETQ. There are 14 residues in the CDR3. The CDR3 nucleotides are TGCGCCAGCAGCTTCCAGCGGGAGGTTAATGAGCAGTTCTTC. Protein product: CASSFQREVNEQFF.

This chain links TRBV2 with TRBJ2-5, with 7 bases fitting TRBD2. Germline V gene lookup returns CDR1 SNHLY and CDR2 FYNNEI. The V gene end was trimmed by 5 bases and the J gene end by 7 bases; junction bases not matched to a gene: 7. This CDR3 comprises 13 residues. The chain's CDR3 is CASSPGGSGTQYF. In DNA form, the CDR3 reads TGTGCCAGCAGTCCCGGGGGGTCTGGGACCCAGTACTTC.

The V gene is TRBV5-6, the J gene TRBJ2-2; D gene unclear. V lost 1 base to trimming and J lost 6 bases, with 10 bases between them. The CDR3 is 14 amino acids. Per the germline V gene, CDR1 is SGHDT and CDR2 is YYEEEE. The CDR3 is CASSLFAGSGELFF. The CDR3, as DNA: TGTGCCAGCAGCTTGTTTGCCGGGTCCGGGGAGCTGTTTTTT.

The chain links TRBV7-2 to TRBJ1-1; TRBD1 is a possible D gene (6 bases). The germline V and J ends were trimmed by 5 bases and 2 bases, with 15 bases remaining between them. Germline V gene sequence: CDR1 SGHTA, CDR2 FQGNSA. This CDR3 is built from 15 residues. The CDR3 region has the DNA TGTGCCAGCAGCCCGCAGGGGACCGCCAACACTGAAGCTTTCTTT. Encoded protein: CASSPQGTANTEAFF. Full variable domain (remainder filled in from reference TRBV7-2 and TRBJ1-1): GAGVSQSPSNKVTEKGKDVELRCDPISGHTALYWYRQSLGQGLEFLIYFQGNSAPDKSGLPSDRFSAERTGGSVSTLTIQRTQQEDSAVYLCASSPQGTANTEAFFGQGTRLTVV.

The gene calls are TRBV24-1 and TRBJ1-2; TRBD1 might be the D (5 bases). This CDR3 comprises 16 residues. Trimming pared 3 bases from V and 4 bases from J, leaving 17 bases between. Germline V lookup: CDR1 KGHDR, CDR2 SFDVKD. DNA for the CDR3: TGTGCCACCAGTGATCCCCGTACTGGGGCAGGCTATGGCTACACCTTC. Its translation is CATSDPRTGAGYGYTF.

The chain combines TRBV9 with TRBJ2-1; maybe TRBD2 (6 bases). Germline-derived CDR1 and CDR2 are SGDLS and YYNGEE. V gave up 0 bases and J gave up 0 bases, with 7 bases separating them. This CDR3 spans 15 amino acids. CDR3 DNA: TGTGCCAGCAGCGTAGATAGCGGCTCCTACAATGAGCAGTTCTTC. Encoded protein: CASSVDSGSYNEQFF.

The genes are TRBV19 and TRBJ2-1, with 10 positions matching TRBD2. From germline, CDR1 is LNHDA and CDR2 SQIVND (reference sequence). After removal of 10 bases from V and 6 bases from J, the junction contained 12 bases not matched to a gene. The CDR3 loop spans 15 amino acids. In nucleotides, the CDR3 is TGTGCCACCTCAATAGCGGGAGGTAAAAGCAATGAGCAGTTCTTC. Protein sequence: CATSIAGGKSNEQFF. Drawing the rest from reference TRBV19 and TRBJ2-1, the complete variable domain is DGGITQSPKYLFRKEGQNVTLSCEQNLNHDAMYWYRQDPGQGLRLIYYSQIVNDFQKGDIAEGYSVSREKKESFPLTVTSAQKNPTAFYLCATSIAGGKSNEQFFGPGTRLTVL.

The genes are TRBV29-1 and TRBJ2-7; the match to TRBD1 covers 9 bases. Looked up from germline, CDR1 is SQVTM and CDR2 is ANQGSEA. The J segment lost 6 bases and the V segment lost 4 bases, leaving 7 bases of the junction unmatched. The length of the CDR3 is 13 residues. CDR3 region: CSVAGTGRSEQYF. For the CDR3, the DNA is TGCAGCGTTGCGGGGACAGGGAGGTCCGAGCAGTACTTC.

The CDR3 loop reads CASSLSSGAAGNEQFF. The CDR3 DNA is TGTGCCAGCAGCTTGTCTAGCGGGGCCGCTGGGAATGAGCAGTTCTTC. V usage is TRBV7-2 and J usage is TRBJ2-1; 9 bases match TRBD2. Germline loops: CDR1 SGHTA, CDR2 FQGNSA. The CDR3 loop spans 16 amino acids. The ends lost 3 bases at V and 7 bases at J; junction bases unmatched: 10.

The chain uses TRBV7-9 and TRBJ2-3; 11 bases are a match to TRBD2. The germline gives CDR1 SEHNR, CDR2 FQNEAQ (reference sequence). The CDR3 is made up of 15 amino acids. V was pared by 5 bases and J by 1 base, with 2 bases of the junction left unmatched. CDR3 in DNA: TGTGCCAGCAGCCATAGCGGGAGGGGCACAGATACGCAGTATTTT. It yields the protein CASSHSGRGTDTQYF.

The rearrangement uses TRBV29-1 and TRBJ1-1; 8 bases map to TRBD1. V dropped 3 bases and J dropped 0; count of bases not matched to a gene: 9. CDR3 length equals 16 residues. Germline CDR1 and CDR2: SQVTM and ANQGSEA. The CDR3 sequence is CSVESGTGVMNTEAFF. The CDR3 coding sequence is TGCAGCGTTGAGTCCGGGACAGGCGTAATGAACACTGAAGCTTTCTTT.

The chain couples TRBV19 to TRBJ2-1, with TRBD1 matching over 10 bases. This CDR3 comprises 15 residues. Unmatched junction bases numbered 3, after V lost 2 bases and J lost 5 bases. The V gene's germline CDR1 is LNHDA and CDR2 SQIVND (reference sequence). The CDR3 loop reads CASSIRGQGNNEQFF. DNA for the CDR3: TGTGCCAGTAGTATACGGGGACAGGGGAACAATGAGCAGTTCTTC.

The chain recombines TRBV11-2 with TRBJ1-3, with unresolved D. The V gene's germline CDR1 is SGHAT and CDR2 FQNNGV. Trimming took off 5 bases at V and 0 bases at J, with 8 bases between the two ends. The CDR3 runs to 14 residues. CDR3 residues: CASSPGSSGNTIYF. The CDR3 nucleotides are TGTGCCAGCAGCCCGGGGAGCTCTGGAAACACCATATATTTT.

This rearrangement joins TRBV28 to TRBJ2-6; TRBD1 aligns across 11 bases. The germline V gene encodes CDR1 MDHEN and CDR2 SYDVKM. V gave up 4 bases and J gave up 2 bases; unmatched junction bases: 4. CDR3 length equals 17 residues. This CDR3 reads CASSSGQGAPGANVLTF. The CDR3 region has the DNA TGTGCCAGCAGTTCCGGACAGGGGGCTCCTGGGGCCAACGTCCTGACTTTC.

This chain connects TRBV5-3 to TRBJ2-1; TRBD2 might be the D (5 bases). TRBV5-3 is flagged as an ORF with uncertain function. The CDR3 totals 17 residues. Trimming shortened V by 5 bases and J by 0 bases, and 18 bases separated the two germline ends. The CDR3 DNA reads TGTGCCAGAAGAACGACTACCCAGAAGAGCTCCTACAATGAGCAGTTCTTC. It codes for CARRTTTQKSSYNEQFF.

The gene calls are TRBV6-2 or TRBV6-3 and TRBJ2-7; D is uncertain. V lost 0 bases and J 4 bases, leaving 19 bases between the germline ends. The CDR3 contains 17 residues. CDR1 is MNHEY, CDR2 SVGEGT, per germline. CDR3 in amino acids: CASSYSSRPNLPYEQYF. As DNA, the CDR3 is TGTGCCAGCAGTTACTCATCCAGGCCGAACCTTCCTTACGAGCAGTACTTC.

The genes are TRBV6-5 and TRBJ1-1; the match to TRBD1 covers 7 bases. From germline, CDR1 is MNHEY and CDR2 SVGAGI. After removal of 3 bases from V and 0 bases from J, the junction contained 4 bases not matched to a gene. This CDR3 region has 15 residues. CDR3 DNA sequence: TGTGCCAGCAGTTATGACAGGGATTTGAACACTGAAGCTTTCTTT. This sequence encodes CASSYDRDLNTEAFF.